The T cell receptor beta chain under discussion was sequenced for a study of blood T cell repertoires in COVID-19 (TCRdb year 2020). Broadly, across the study: Collaborator samples came from the United States, Italy and Spain and covered acute and convalescent phases of COVID-19. The prospective study material was composed of cDNA or gDNA derived from T cells, B-cell-depleted T cells, or PBMCs. The samples were drawn from two sources: the first 160 participants of the ongoing ImmuneRACE study, and fewer than 1,500 subjects contributed by 6 global collaborators. Deeply sampled blood TCRbeta repertoires from subjects exposed to, actively infected with, or recovered from COVID-19 were included in the dataset. The repertoires were made available in a free public database intended to serve as a resource for research on the immune response to SARS-CoV-2. Where available, HLA class I and class II types were taken from metadata supplied by the sample provider and were not determined by assay-based typing. Nearly every sample came with metadata listing a de-identified subject ID, COVID-19 status, age in years and sex. Study-level results and caveats: The amount of clinical and demographic metadata varied by source and participant and was provided uncurated.

About this clone itself: The antigen it recognizes is unknown. Per-base qualities were not stored, and no clone one base away is much larger.

At one collaborating source in Seattle, patients were enrolled during active infection and were followed longitudinally through the course of disease. Each collaborating institution followed its own protocols to collect whole blood in K2EDTA tubes. Collaborator samples were shipped for TCRbeta analysis as frozen whole blood, isolated PBMCs, or DNA extracted from either sample type. TCRbeta CDR3 regions were amplified from genomic DNA using the immunoSEQ Assay, a bias-controlled multiplex PCR. On the study's bioinformatics: Nucleated cell counts per sample were estimated from amplification of reference gene primers within the assay. To quantify the absolute abundance of each unique TCRbeta CDR3 rearrangement, sequence reads were collapsed and filtered. For each sample, productive Simpson clonality was calculated by taking the square root of Simpson's diversity index across productive rearrangements. TCRdb provides this immuneACCESS table in a form limited to in-frame rearrangements. Some clones are lacking; in checked studies, under half of them reflect an unresolved V gene, and why the rest are absent is not known. V and J calls and clone size follow that table, whereas D and trimming were derived from the DNA. The sample table lists under 200,000 clones, around 85% of them with a count of one. 0.8% to 0.95% of the sample is taken by the ten largest.

Sequencing was carried out using peripheral blood. The sequence was collected from a man aged 55 to 70 with COVID-19, enrolled during active disease.

The CDR3 is CASSLGGARTPYEQYF. The nucleotide sequence reads as follows: TGTGCCAGCAGTCTCGGAGGGGCGCGGACTCCATACGAGCAGTACTTC. The rearranged chain carries TRBV28 and TRBJ2-7; the D segment could be TRBD2, given 6 matching bases. Deletion took 5 bases off V and 4 bases off J, with a span of 21 bases between the germline ends. From the cysteine through the phenylalanine, the CDR3 covers 16 amino acids. CDR3 DNA only is kept here, 48 bases in frame from base 1. According to the germline V gene, CDR1 reads MDHEN and CDR2 reads SYDVKM.